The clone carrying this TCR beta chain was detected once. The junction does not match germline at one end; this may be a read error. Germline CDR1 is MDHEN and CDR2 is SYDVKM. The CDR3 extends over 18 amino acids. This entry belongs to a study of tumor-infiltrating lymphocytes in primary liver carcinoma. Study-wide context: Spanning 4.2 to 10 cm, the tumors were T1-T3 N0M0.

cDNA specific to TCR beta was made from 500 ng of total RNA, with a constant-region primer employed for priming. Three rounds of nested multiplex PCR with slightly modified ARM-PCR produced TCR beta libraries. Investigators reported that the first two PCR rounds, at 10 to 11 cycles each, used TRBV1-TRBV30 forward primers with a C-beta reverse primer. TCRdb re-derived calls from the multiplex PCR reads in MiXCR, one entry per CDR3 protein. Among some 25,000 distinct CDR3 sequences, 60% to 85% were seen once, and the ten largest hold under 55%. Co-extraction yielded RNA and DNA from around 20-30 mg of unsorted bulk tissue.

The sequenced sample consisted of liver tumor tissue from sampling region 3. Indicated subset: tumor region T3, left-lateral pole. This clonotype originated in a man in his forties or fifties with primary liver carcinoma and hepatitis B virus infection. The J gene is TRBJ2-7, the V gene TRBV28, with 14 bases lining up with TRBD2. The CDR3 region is CASTLLLGLAGETYEQYF. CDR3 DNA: TGTGCCAGCACTTTACTCCTGGGACTAGCGGGAGAAACCTACGAGCAGTACTTC.